The 16 T cell receptor beta chains below come from one sample, sequenced in a study of long-term antiretroviral therapy in people with HIV. An immunoSEQ assay, version v3.0, was performed at survey level. The method was immunoSEQ multiplex PCR; TCRdb's version includes in-frame clones alone and lacks a portion of them. Of about 25,000 clones in the sample, approximately 86% were seen once. This sample comprised unsorted PBMCs, obtained 1.2 years after starting antiretroviral therapy. The receptors come from a man aged 45-60 years with HIV.

The chain recombines TRBV9 with TRBJ2-1, with 7 bases fitting TRBD1. CDR1 and CDR2 (germline): SGDLS, YYNGEE. This CDR3 has 15 amino acids. J gave up 0 bases and V 3 bases, and 3 bases lay outside the gene matches. The CDR3 is CASSETGVSYNEQFF. CDR3 nucleotides: TGTGCCAGCAGCGAAACAGGGGTCTCCTACAATGAGCAGTTCTTC.

This chain uses TRBV6-5 with TRBJ1-1, with 10 bases identical to TRBD1. The length of the CDR3 is 14 residues. Per the germline V gene, CDR1 is MNHEY and CDR2 is SVGAGI. V was clipped by 2 bases and J by 4 bases; unmatched bases: 1. The CDR3 DNA reads as TGTGCCAGCAGTTACGGACAGGGGGGCACTGAAGCTTTCTTT. Amino acid sequence: CASSYGQGGTEAFF.

The chain combines TRBV7-2 with TRBJ2-1; unclear D gene. This CDR3 is built from 12 residues. The germline V gene encodes CDR1 SGHTA and CDR2 FQGNSA. The V end lost 4 bases, the J end lost 10 bases, and 11 bases lay between the germline ends. The CDR3 sequence: CASSSTLVEQFF. The CDR3 region has the DNA TGTGCCAGCAGCTCGACCCTAGTGGAGCAGTTCTTC.

V and J are TRBV11-2 and TRBJ2-5; D may correspond to TRBD1 or TRBD2 (6 bases each). The V end lost 0 bases, the J end lost 5 bases, and 10 bases lay between the germline ends. The CDR3 has 14 residues. CDR1 is SGHAT and CDR2 is FQNNGV in the germline V gene. The CDR3 is CASSLDGGRETQYF. The CDR3 DNA reads TGTGCCAGCAGCTTAGATGGGGGGCGGGAGACCCAGTACTTC.

This rearrangement joins TRBV2 to TRBJ2-5; 8 bases are shared with TRBD1. The junction had 6 bases not matched to a gene; V was cut back by 7 bases and J by 2 bases. The CDR3 contains 14 residues. CDR1 is SNHLY and CDR2 is FYNNEI in the germline V gene. The CDR3 loop is CASNTNRGQETQYF. CDR3 nucleotides: TGTGCCAGCAACACGAACAGGGGGCAAGAGACCCAGTACTTC.

This chain joins TRBV27 and TRBJ2-3; 7 bases map to TRBD2. CDR3 size: 16 residues. The V and J ends lost 5 bases and 2 bases, in that order; junction bases with no gene match: 10. Germline V gives CDR1 MNHEY, CDR2 SMNVEV (reference sequence). The CDR3 DNA is TGTGCCAGCAGTCCCCTTGGCGGGGGAGACACAGATACGCAGTATTTT. This gives the protein CASSPLGGGDTDTQYF.

This clone was observed once. This rearrangement joins TRBV2 to TRBJ2-1, with D perhaps being TRBD1 or TRBD2 (5 bases each). V was cut by 1 base and J by 4 bases, with 5 bases left in between. Germline V gives CDR1 SNHLY, CDR2 FYNNEI. The CDR3 contains 13 residues. The CDR3 reads CASSEGGYNEQFF. Written as DNA, the CDR3 is TGTGCCAGCAGTGAAGGGGGGTACAATGAGCAGTTCTTC.

This chain connects TRBV7-2 to TRBJ1-1, with 8 positions matching TRBD1. The CDR3 contains 15 residues. Trimming took 5 bases from V and 8 from J; bases not matched to a gene: 13. Germline V gives CDR1 SGHTA, CDR2 FQGNSA. The CDR3 DNA reads as TGTGCCAGCAGCGCCACTGGACAGGGTACAAGGGAAGCTTTCTTT. Amino acids: CASSATGQGTREAFF.

The rearrangement joins TRBV7-2 to TRBJ2-7; a possible D gene is TRBD2 (7 bases). Germline V gene data show CDR1 as SGHTA and CDR2 as FQGNSA. This CDR3 is built from 16 residues. Trimming stripped 1 base from V and 0 bases from J, with 13 bases between. In nucleotides, the CDR3 is TGTGCCAGCAGCTTAGGAGGTGCGGGGGCCTCCTACGAGCAGTACTTC. Translated: CASSLGGAGASYEQYF.

The rearrangement links TRBV29-1 to TRBJ2-1, with TRBD2 as a possible D gene (6 bases). Trimming took off 5 bases at V and 1 base at J, with 9 bases between the two ends. Germline V CDR1 and CDR2: SQVTM, ANQGSEA. This CDR3 comprises 13 residues. CDR3 region: CSVKGGSYNEQFF. CDR3 coding DNA: TGCAGCGTTAAAGGAGGGTCCTACAATGAGCAGTTCTTC.

The chain joins TRBV7-2 to TRBJ2-1, with D perhaps being TRBD1 or TRBD2 (5 bases each). Trimming removed 6 bases at V and 11 bases at J, with 17 bases between. The CDR3 runs 13 residues. From germline, CDR1 is SGHTA and CDR2 FQGNSA. In DNA, the CDR3 is TGTGCCAGCAGTCGGGGCCTCGAAAAGAAGCAGTTCTTC. This translates into CASSRGLEKKQFF. The variable domain in full, completed from reference TRBV7-2 and TRBJ2-1, reads GAGVSQSPSNKVTEKGKDVELRCDPISGHTALYWYRQSLGQGLEFLIYFQGNSAPDKSGLPSDRFSAERTGGSVSTLTIQRTQQEDSAVYLCASSRGLEKKQFFGPGTRLTVL.

The V and J genes are TRBV6-5 and TRBJ2-5; 8 nucleotides match TRBD1. The germline V gene has CDR1 MNHEY and CDR2 SVGAGI. The CDR3 runs to 14 residues. Germline trimming cut 5 bases from V and 2 bases from J; bases unmatched to any gene: 4. This CDR3 reads CASSGTGRQETQYF. The DNA for the CDR3 is TGTGCCAGCAGTGGGACAGGCCGGCAAGAGACCCAGTACTTC.

The V gene is TRBV19, the J gene TRBJ1-5, with a possible D match to TRBD1 (6 bases). Trimming left V 7 bases short and J 6 bases short, with 19 bases between. The CDR3 is made up of 15 amino acids. CDR1 and CDR2 (germline): LNHDA, SQIVND (reference sequence). Written as DNA, the CDR3 is TGTGCCAGTACCATGGGAGAGGGAGGGGGTCAGCCCCAGCATTTT. Protein product: CASTMGEGGGQPQHF.

This chain joins TRBV29-1 and TRBJ2-7; D might be TRBD1 or TRBD2, each matching 6 bases. V shed 1 base and J shed 4 bases, with 26 bases lying between them. Germline assignment: CDR1 SQVTM and CDR2 ANQGSEA. This CDR3 contains 18 residues. CDR3 nucleotides: TGCAGCGTTGAAGCCCGGGGGCCGTCGGCCCATTCCCAATACGAGCAGTACTTC. Its protein is CSVEARGPSAHSQYEQYF.

The chain couples TRBV5-4 to TRBJ2-7; no definite D call. CDR3 length: 13 residues. V was cut by 4 bases and J by 1 base, with 9 bases left in between. Germline CDR1 SGHNT, CDR2 YYREEE (reference sequence). The CDR3 DNA is TGTGCCAGCAGCCGAGTCCCATCCTACGAGCAGTACTTC. Protein sequence: CASSRVPSYEQYF.

V and J are TRBV7-2 and TRBJ1-5; no definite D call. This CDR3 has 15 residues. Trimming pared 5 bases from V and 4 bases from J, leaving 15 bases between. CDR1 is SGHTA and CDR2 is FQGNSA in the germline V gene. The CDR3 reads CASSPGDTKNQPQHF. Written as DNA, the CDR3 is TGTGCCAGCAGCCCGGGCGATACAAAAAATCAGCCCCAGCATTTT.